This T cell receptor (beta chain) was sequenced for a study of blood T cell repertoires in COVID-19. Data came from immunoSEQ multiplex PCR; TCRdb stores just in-frame clones and leaves some out. The sample includes 200,000 to 250,000 clones, 85% to 90% seen only once; the top ten take about 2.2%. Trimming at V came to 5 bases and at J to 4 bases, leaving 7 bases not matched to a gene. This CDR3 has 15 residues. Germline V lookup: CDR1 SGHVS, CDR2 FNYEAQ. Material for sequencing was peripheral blood. The chain joins TRBV7-6 to TRBJ2-1, with 8 bases identical to TRBD2. This clonotype originated in a woman in her forties or fifties with acute or convalescent COVID-19. The CDR3 reads CASSPGTRLYNEQFF. The CDR3 DNA is TGTGCCAGCAGCCCCGGGACTAGGTTATACAATGAGCAGTTCTTC.